This T cell receptor (beta chain) is from a study of CD8+ T cells in alopecia areata. Whole-study context: Female roughly 7-11-week-old C3H/HeJ recipients received skin from approximately 6-12-month-old C3H/HeJ graft donors with spontaneous alopecia.

CD4, CD8alpha, NKG2D, NKG2ACE and other markers were used to sort pooled cutaneous lymph node cells. cDNA prepared by RNA extraction and subsequent reverse transcription served as the template for sequencing. The table came from immunoSEQ multiplex PCR; TCRdb's copy has only in-frame clones and leaves some out. The sample yields 250,000 or so clones, without any singletons. The study, taken as a whole, reports: With patients, TCR sharing proved less clear than in mice, a difference possibly related to HLA.

Germline CDR1 and CDR2: NNHDY and SYVADS. This CDR3 is built from 15 residues. The J segment lost 0 bases and the V segment lost 7 bases, leaving 2 bases of the junction unmatched. This clone came up a few times. The antigen is unknown. The gene names given are mouse names. The read gets to within 4 residues of the CDR3 end, and the germline J gene fills in the rest. Different DNA sequences within this sample yield the same CDR3. The gene calls are TRBV13-3 and TRBJ2-2; 11 bases align to TRBD1. The source of this sequence is a C3H/HeJ mouse with alopecia areata. The MHC haplotype recorded for the strain is H2-k. The sequenced sample was CD4+ T cells sorted from a lymph node. CDR3 residues: CASSGQGANTGQLYF. The part of the CDR3 DNA that was read is TGTGCCAGCTCGGGACAGGGGGCAAACACCGGG.